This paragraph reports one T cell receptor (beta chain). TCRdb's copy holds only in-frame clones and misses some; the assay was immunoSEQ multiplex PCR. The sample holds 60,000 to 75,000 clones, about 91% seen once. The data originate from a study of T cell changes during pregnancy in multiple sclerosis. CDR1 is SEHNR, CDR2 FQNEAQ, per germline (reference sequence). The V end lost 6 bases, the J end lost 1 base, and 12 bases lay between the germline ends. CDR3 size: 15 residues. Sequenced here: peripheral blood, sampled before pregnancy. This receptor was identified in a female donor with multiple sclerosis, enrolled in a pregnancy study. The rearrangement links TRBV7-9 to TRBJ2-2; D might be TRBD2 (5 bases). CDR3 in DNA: TGTGCCAGCAGAGGTTGGGGAGAGAACACCGGGGAGCTGTTTTTT. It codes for CASRGWGENTGELFF.